A single sample is the source of the 17 T cell receptor beta chains below, sequenced in a study of T cells expressing NK-cell markers (dated by TCRdb to the early 2020s). Library construction relied on 5' RACE. The sequencer was an Illumina HiSeq 2000. Following reprocessing of the reads by TCRdb, the data hold one row per CDR3 protein sequence and no DNA is available. This sample's table lists under 200,000 distinct CDR3 sequences. Of the sample, roughly 18% is held by the ten largest clones. Sequencing was carried out using blood T cells: a sorted CD56 or NKG2C T cell subset, CD4+ or CD8+ T cells, or bulk PBMC T cells (not recorded which). The receptor source for this set is a woman aged 18-70 years in good health.

The CDR3 reads CASSLDRGLWQYF. This sequence joins TRBV11-2 and TRBJ2-7; there is no DNA to check the TCRdb D call of TRBD1. Germline CDR1 and CDR2: SGHAT and FQNNGV. CDR3 length: 13 amino acids.

V gene TRBV9 combines with J gene TRBJ2-1. The CDR3 loop spans 16 amino acids. CDR1 SGDLS and CDR2 YYNGEE come from the germline V gene. CDR3 protein: CASSLSSGVLYNEQFF.

This chain uses TRBV5-1 with TRBJ2-2; without DNA, the TCRdb call of TRBD1 cannot be checked. Germline CDR1 and CDR2: SGHRS and YFSETQ. The CDR3 totals 16 residues. CDR3 loop: CASSAPGQGSAGELFF.

V is TRBV7-2 and J is TRBJ2-1. Germline CDR1 reads SGHTA; CDR2 reads FQGNSA. The CDR3 length is 11 residues. The CDR3: CASSGRNEQFF.

This sequence joins TRBV28 and TRBJ2-7; without DNA, the TCRdb call of TRBD1 cannot be checked. In germline, CDR1 is MDHEN, CDR2 SYDVKM. This CDR3 has 15 residues. This CDR3 reads CASTQVWGASYEQYF. The full variable domain, with the rest looked up from reference TRBV28 and TRBJ2-7, is DVKVTQSSRYLVKRTGEKVFLECVQDMDHENMFWYRQDPGLGLRLIYFSYDVKMKEKGDIPEGYSVSREKKERFSLILESASTNQTSMYLCASTQVWGASYEQYFGPGTRLTVT.

This chain links TRBV15 with TRBJ1-6; checking the TCRdb D call of TRBD1 is not possible without DNA. The CDR3 consists of 15 residues. Per the germline V gene, CDR1 is LNHNV and CDR2 is YYDKDF (reference sequence). CDR3: CATSREGQSNSPLHF.

The gene calls are TRBV5-1 and TRBJ2-1; without DNA, the TCRdb call of TRBD2 cannot be checked. The CDR3 is 17 amino acids. Germline V gene data show CDR1 as SGHRS and CDR2 as YFSETQ. CDR3 loop: CASSPWSSGSTYNEQFF.

This chain's CDR3 is CASSGYRVWGKNIQYF. This chain links TRBV5-1 with TRBJ2-4; TCRdb picks TRBD1, but there is no DNA to check that call. The germline V gene has CDR1 SGHRS and CDR2 YFSETQ. The CDR3 loop spans 16 amino acids. Supplemented by reference TRBV5-1 and TRBJ2-4, the full variable domain reads KAGVTQTPRYLIKTRGQQVTLSCSPISGHRSVSWYQQTPGQGLQFLFEYFSETQRNKGNFPGRFSGRQFSNSRSEMNVSTLELGDSALYLCASSGYRVWGKNIQYFGAGTRLSVL.

This chain links TRBV20-1 with TRBJ2-7; TCRdb reports TRBD1, a call that lacks DNA to check it against. Germline V CDR1 and CDR2: DFQATT, SNEGSKA (reference sequence). CDR3 length: 11 residues. CDR3 sequence: CSANRVYEQYF.

The chain recombines TRBV20-1 with TRBJ2-7; TCRdb's assignment of TRBD2 cannot be checked, as there is no DNA. The CDR3 spans 15 residues. Germline CDR1 is DFQATT and CDR2 is SNEGSKA (reference sequence). The CDR3: CSARPRLAGDYEQYF.

The V and J genes are TRBV28 and TRBJ1-1. The CDR3 consists of 13 residues. CDR1 is MDHEN, CDR2 SYDVKM, per germline. CDR3 region: CAIGAGGVAEAFF.

The gene calls are TRBV2 and TRBJ2-1; TCRdb selects TRBD1, and the lack of DNA leaves this call unchecked. Germline CDR1 and CDR2: SNHLY and FYNNEI. The CDR3 has 14 amino acids. This CDR3 reads CASSGQGAYNEQFF.

The V call is TRBV12-3 or TRBV12-4, the J call TRBJ2-3; TCRdb gives TRBD2 as the D gene, but with no DNA this cannot be confirmed. The CDR3 is 16 residues long. CDR3 sequence: CASRLAGGPSTDTQYF.

The chain is built from TRBV25-1 and TRBJ2-6. Germline CDR1 MGHDK, CDR2 SYGVNS. The CDR3 is made up of 15 amino acids. CDR3 region: CASSERFSGANVLTF. The entire variable domain, with the rest obtained from reference TRBV25-1 and TRBJ2-6, is as follows: EADIYQTPRYLVIGTGKKITLECSQTMGHDKMYWYQQDPGMELHLIHYSYGVNSTEKGDLSSESTVSRIRTEHFPLTLESARPSHTSQYLCASSERFSGANVLTFGAGSRLTVL.

This chain links TRBV7-9 with TRBJ2-7; TCRdb names TRBD1, which stays unverified in the absence of DNA. Germline CDR1 reads SEHNR; CDR2 reads FQNEAQ (reference sequence). The CDR3 loop spans 14 amino acids. The CDR3: CASSDLRDSYEQYF.

The chain uses TRBV5-1 and TRBJ2-3; TCRdb proposes TRBD1, but this gene call is untestable without DNA. Per germline, CDR1 SGHRS and CDR2 YFSETQ. The CDR3 has 17 amino acids. CDR3 protein: CASSTLLGGTSTDTQYF.

The genes are TRBV18 and TRBJ2-1; the D call of TRBD2 rests on TCRdb alone, since no DNA is present to check it. The CDR3 has 15 amino acids. The germline gives CDR1 KGHSH, CDR2 LQKENI. The CDR3 protein is CASSLLAVTYNEQFF.